This TCR beta chain comes out of a study of T cell clones after liver transplantation. The overall study: In this trial, immunosuppression withdrawal was attempted within 2 years of liver transplant. Standard immunosuppression, with no induction, continued until 12-24 months after transplant.

About this clone itself: Its target is not known.

Assay used: immunoSEQ multiplex PCR; TCRdb lists only in-frame clones, some missing. This sample yields some 20,000 clones, of which 80% are seen a single time; about 40% belongs to the top ten. The CDR3 extends over 15 amino acids. Germline CDR1 SGHVS, CDR2 FQNEAQ. The V end was cut by 1 base, the J end by 0 bases, with 10 bases between. Regarding the study as a whole: Donor-reactive sequences fell more than third party-reactive ones, suggesting partial deletion. Small, mixed patient groups and varying post-transplant times limit these conclusions.

This material consisted of CD8+ T cells from blood, taken less than 50 months after liver transplant. The rearrangement uses TRBV7-8 and TRBJ2-7; TRBD2 might be the D (5 bases). This TCR was sampled from a human patient who received a liver transplant. Part of the T cell pool may stem from the graft donor. CDR3: CASSLVPEGSYEQYF. The DNA for the CDR3 is TGTGCCAGCAGCTTAGTTCCCGAGGGCTCCTACGAGCAGTACTTC.